The next 30 T cell receptor beta chains were all read from a single sample in a study of blood T cell repertoires in COVID-19. The table came from immunoSEQ multiplex PCR; TCRdb's copy has only in-frame clones and leaves some out. The sample lists 250,000 to 350,000 clones; about 86% were seen once. Sequencing used peripheral blood. These receptors were obtained from a woman aged 70-85 years with COVID-19, enrolled during active disease.

The V gene is TRBV5-1, the J gene TRBJ1-4; 7 bases are a match to TRBD1. Germline CDR1 is SGHRS and CDR2 is YFSETQ. The trim removed 2 bases at V and 8 bases at J, leaving 9 bases unmatched. This CDR3 is 15 amino acids long. The CDR3 DNA is TGCGCCAGCAGCTTATCAGGGGGACGAGGAGAAAAACTGTTTTTT. As protein: CASSLSGGRGEKLFF.

This clone was detected once. The chain is built from TRBV28 and TRBJ1-2; D ambiguous. V dropped 5 bases and J dropped 0 bases, with 10 bases sitting between them. The CDR3 sequence is 14 residues long. In germline, CDR1 is MDHEN, CDR2 SYDVKM. For the CDR3, the DNA is TGTGCCAGCAGTCTGGCACTACCTAACTATGGCTACACCTTC. Encoded protein: CASSLALPNYGYTF.

J is TRBJ2-3 and V is TRBV6-5; TRBD1 matches at 7 bases. Germline V lookup: CDR1 MNHEY, CDR2 SVGAGI. The J segment lost 4 bases and the V segment lost 6 bases, leaving 7 bases of the junction unmatched. The CDR3 sequence is 14 residues long. The CDR3: CASSLRQGADTQYF. CDR3 sequence (DNA): TGTGCCAGCAGCCTTCGACAGGGCGCAGATACGCAGTATTTT.

The V gene is TRBV2, the J gene TRBJ1-6; D remains unclear. CDR1 and CDR2 from the germline V gene are SNHLY and FYNNEI. This CDR3 has 12 residues. The V end was cut by 7 bases, the J end by 6 bases, with 7 bases between. The DNA of the CDR3 is TGTGCCAGCACAGGTCCTAATTCACCCCTCCACTTT. Translating it yields CASTGPNSPLHF.

The CDR3 reads CASSHFNQPQHF. The CDR3, as DNA: TGCGCCAGCAGCCACTTCAATCAGCCCCAGCATTTT. The genes are TRBV4-1 and TRBJ1-5; no definite D call. CDR1 and CDR2 (germline): MGHRA, YSYEKL. V was clipped by 3 bases and J by 3 bases, with 3 bases between them. The CDR3 totals 12 residues.

The chain uses TRBV28 and TRBJ2-1, with 8 bases fitting TRBD2. This CDR3 is 16 amino acids long. The germline CDR1 and CDR2 sequences are MDHEN and SYDVKM. J was trimmed by 2 bases and V by 5 bases; bases with no gene match: 8. The CDR3 region is CASSPGGGGPYNEQFF. In DNA form, the CDR3 reads TGTGCCAGCAGTCCGGGAGGGGGGGGCCCCTACAATGAGCAGTTCTTC.

Remarks on this clone: The DNA is left out, because the CDR3 cannot be placed on it with certainty; the CDR3 is given as TCRdb lists it. This chain uses TRBV21-1 with TRBJ2-2; the table's D call of TRBD1 was not tested on the DNA. TRBV21-1 constitutes a pseudogene. The CDR3 is 21 amino acids long, termini counted. CDR3 loop: CASSKVKVGQGARVRVGELFF.

V is TRBV6-6 and J is TRBJ2-5, with D possibly TRBD1 on 6 matching bases. Germline V gene sequence: CDR1 MNHNY, CDR2 SVGAGI (reference sequence). The CDR3 length is 13 residues. Trimming removed 6 bases from V and 1 base from J, with 9 bases in between. DNA for the CDR3: TGTGCCAGCAGCCCAGGGGCCCAAGAGACCCAGTACTTC. Residues: CASSPGAQETQYF.

The table lists this clone with a few counts. The rearrangement uses TRBV10-1 and TRBJ1-3; perhaps TRBD1 as D (5 bases). The CDR3 contains 14 residues. CDR1 is WNHNN and CDR2 is SYGVQD in the germline V gene (reference sequence). Trimming took 6 bases from V and 4 from J, leaving 13 bases between them. CDR3 nucleotides: TGCGCCAGCAGCCCAAGCGGGGACGGAAACACCATATATTTT. Its protein product is CASSPSGDGNTIYF.

This clone was detected once. The chain is built from TRBV15 and TRBJ2-7, with D possibly being TRBD1 (5 bases). Trimming removed 2 bases from V and 4 bases from J, with 6 bases in between. This CDR3 spans 12 amino acids. CDR1 LNHNV and CDR2 YYDKDF come from the germline V gene (reference sequence). CDR3: CATSRQGYEQYF. The CDR3 DNA follows: TGTGCCACCAGCAGACAGGGTTACGAGCAGTACTTC.

This clone was detected a few times. The chain employs TRBV29-1 and TRBJ2-7; D is unresolved. Germline V CDR1 and CDR2: SQVTM, ANQGSEA. The CDR3 covers 9 residues. With 7 bases removed from V and 7 bases from J, the gap between germline ends came to 8 bases. The DNA for the CDR3 is TGCAGCGCCATGAGGGAGCAGTACTTC. Translating gives CSAMREQYF.

The chain uses TRBV29-1 and TRBJ2-6; 10 bases agree with TRBD1. CDR3 length: 15 residues. CDR1 and CDR2 (germline): SQVTM, ANQGSEA. Trimming cost V 5 bases and J 2 bases; bases outside gene matches: 3. CDR3 nucleotides: TGCAGCGTTTGGACAGGGGGGGCTGGGGCCAACGTCCTGACTTTC. It specifies CSVWTGGAGANVLTF.

The chain uses TRBV6-4 and TRBJ2-3; TRBD1 agrees at 9 bases. The V gene's germline CDR1 is MRHNA and CDR2 SNTAGT. Trimming took 6 bases from V and 3 from J; bases not matched to a gene: 4. The CDR3 covers 14 residues. The CDR3 coding sequence is TGTGCCAGCAGACGGGACAGGGCTACAGATACGCAGTATTTT. Residues: CASRRDRATDTQYF.

The genes are TRBV18 and TRBJ2-7; a possible D gene is TRBD1 (5 bases). V was cut by 2 bases and J by 0 bases, with 8 bases left in between. The CDR3 is 14 amino acids. CDR1 and CDR2 from the germline V gene are KGHSH and LQKENI. CDR3 bases: TGTGCCAGCTCACCAATTGACAGCTCCTACGAGCAGTACTTC. Encoded protein: CASSPIDSSYEQYF.

J is TRBJ2-3 and V is TRBV10-3, with 8 bases matching TRBD2. V was clipped by 8 bases and J by 5 bases; unmatched bases: 6. The length of the CDR3 is 13 residues. Germline lookup yields CDR1 ENHRY and CDR2 SYGVKD. The CDR3 is CAISGGAGDTQYF. CDR3 bases: TGTGCCATCTCCGGGGGGGCCGGAGATACGCAGTATTTT.

The chain employs TRBV30 and TRBJ2-3, with D possibly TRBD2 on 7 matching bases. Germline V lookup: CDR1 GTSNPN, CDR2 SVGIG (reference sequence). The length of the CDR3 is 15 residues. The V end lost 0 bases, the J end lost 7 bases, and 17 bases lay between the germline ends. Here the CDR3 DNA reads TGTGCCTGGAGTGTACTGGCGGGGGCATCTAATACGCAGTATTTT. Protein sequence: CAWSVLAGASNTQYF.

This clone has only one observation. The chain recombines TRBV27 with TRBJ1-1, with a tentative D call TRBD1 (6 bases). CDR3 size: 15 residues. Looked up from germline, CDR1 is MNHEY and CDR2 is SMNVEV (reference sequence). The V gene lost 5 bases and the J gene lost 3 bases, with 16 bases spanning the gap. CDR3: CASSPDRMVDTEAFF. Here the CDR3 DNA reads TGTGCCAGCAGTCCAGACAGGATGGTGGACACTGAAGCTTTCTTT.

This CDR3 is CASSQENNNYGYTF. In DNA, the CDR3 is TGTGCCAGCAGCCAAGAAAATAATAACTATGGCTACACCTTC. The chain uses TRBV14 and TRBJ1-2; no reliable D call. This CDR3 region has 14 residues. Between the trimmed V and J ends, which lost 0 bases and 1 base, there was a span of 6 bases. CDR1 is SGHDN, CDR2 FVKESK, per germline.

This clone showed up many times. Other DNA sequences in the same sample also yield this CDR3. The chain has TRBV5-1 and TRBJ1-1, with D tentatively TRBD1 (6 bases). This CDR3 region has 13 residues. CDR1 and CDR2 from the germline V gene are SGHRS and YFSETQ. Trimming took 1 base from V and 5 from J, leaving 9 bases between them. CDR3 nucleotide sequence: TGCGCCAGCAGCTTGAAGGGGGATACTGAAGCTTTCTTT. The encoded protein is CASSLKGDTEAFF.

The chain is built from TRBV7-9 and TRBJ2-5; TRBD1 agrees at 10 bases. The CDR3 covers 15 residues. The V gene's germline CDR1 is SEHNR and CDR2 FQNEAQ (reference sequence). The V segment lost 4 bases and the J segment 5 bases; nucleotides outside the gene matches: 7. The CDR3 nucleotides read TGTGCCAGCAGCTCCGACAGGGGGCAGGTTGAGACCCAGTACTTC. Translated, it gives CASSSDRGQVETQYF.

This chain links TRBV4-1 with TRBJ2-2; 9 nucleotides align to TRBD2. CDR1 and CDR2 from the germline V gene are MGHRA and YSYEKL. The CDR3 totals 16 residues. V gave up 2 bases and J gave up 5 bases; unmatched junction bases: 6. DNA for the CDR3: TGCGCCAGCAGCCAACACGGGGCGGGAGGGACCGGGGAGCTGTTTTTT. Its translation is CASSQHGAGGTGELFF.

This clone was observed a single time. V and J are TRBV4-2 and TRBJ2-1, with 11 bases aligning to TRBD2. Losses at the gene ends were 2 bases for V and 11 bases for J; bases not matched to a gene: 14. The CDR3 covers 17 residues. The germline gives CDR1 LGHNA, CDR2 YNFKEQ. The CDR3 bases are TGTGCCAGCAGCCAAATTTCCTCCGGGACTAGCGGTTTCCAGCAGTTCTTC. Amino acid sequence: CASSQISSGTSGFQQFF.

The chain employs TRBV21-1 and TRBJ1-2. TRBV21-1 is a known pseudogene. This CDR3 is 13 amino acids long. The CDR3 nucleotides read TGTGCCCAGACGGGGGGCTCTAACTATGGCTACACCTTC. Protein product: CAQTGGSNYGYTF.

This clone occurred once. The chain recombines TRBV23-1 with TRBJ2-2; TRBD1 agrees at 7 bases. TRBV23-1 is reported as an ORF; its role is uncertain. This CDR3 has 14 amino acids. With V trimmed by 8 bases and J by 5 bases, 8 bases remained unmatched. CDR3 residues: CASPLGGKTGELFF. CDR3 DNA sequence: TGCGCCAGCCCCTTAGGGGGCAAAACCGGGGAGCTGTTTTTT.

The chain carries TRBV7-2 and TRBJ1-5; 7 bases are a match to TRBD1. CDR3 length: 16 residues. V gave up 2 bases and J gave up 4 bases; unmatched junction bases: 8. CDR1 SGHTA and CDR2 FQGNSA come from the germline V gene. The CDR3 loop reads CASSLYQGELNQPQHF. CDR3 coding DNA: TGTGCCAGCAGCTTATACCAGGGGGAACTAAATCAGCCCCAGCATTTT.

V gene TRBV29-1 combines with J gene TRBJ2-7; possibly TRBD2 for D (5 bases). Trimming left V 1 base short and J 6 bases short, with 10 bases between. CDR1 and CDR2 from the germline V gene are SQVTM and ANQGSEA. The CDR3 has 12 amino acids. The DNA for the CDR3 is TGCAGCGTTGAAGCCGGCGGAGGCGAGCAGTACTTC. Residues: CSVEAGGGEQYF.

The CDR3 sequence is CASSIRQGTYEQYF. The CDR3 DNA sequence: TGCGCCAGCAGCATCAGACAGGGCACCTACGAGCAGTACTTC. The V gene is TRBV5-1, the J gene TRBJ2-7; 7 bases map to TRBD1. The V segment lost 4 bases and the J segment 2 bases; nucleotides outside the gene matches: 6. CDR1 is SGHRS and CDR2 is YFSETQ in the germline V gene. The CDR3 contains 14 residues. The full variable domain, rest sourced from reference TRBV5-1 and TRBJ2-7, is KAGVTQTPRYLIKTRGQQVTLSCSPISGHRSVSWYQQTPGQGLQFLFEYFSETQRNKGNFPGRFSGRQFSNSRSEMNVSTLELGDSALYLCASSIRQGTYEQYFGPGTRLTVT.

The chain is built from TRBV4-1 and TRBJ2-6; D ambiguous. V was pared by 8 bases and J by 0 bases, with 2 bases between. This CDR3 spans 12 amino acids. The V gene's germline CDR1 is MGHRA and CDR2 YSYEKL. The CDR3 is CASRSGANVLTF. The CDR3 region has the DNA TGCGCCAGCCGCTCTGGGGCCAACGTCCTGACTTTC.

About this clone: At the DNA level, this CDR3 is encoded by other sequences in the same sample as well. The chain employs TRBV24-1 and TRBJ2-2, with TRBD1 matching 7 bases. CDR1 KGHDR and CDR2 SFDVKD come from the germline V gene. Losses at the gene ends were 4 bases for V and 2 bases for J; bases not matched to a gene: 6. This CDR3 has 16 residues. The CDR3 protein is CATSDPGTANTGELFF. CDR3 sequence (DNA): TGTGCCACCAGTGACCCCGGGACAGCAAACACCGGGGAGCTGTTTTTT.

This clone was recorded once. The V call is TRBV18, the J call TRBJ1-6; 8 bases align to TRBD1. Germline CDR1 and CDR2: KGHSH and LQKENI. V shed 6 bases, J shed 0 bases, and the junction held 22 bases outside the gene matches. The CDR3 runs 22 residues. DNA of the CDR3: TGTGCCAGCTCCCGAGGGGCTGTGAGGACAGGGTCAGGCTCCTCCTATAATTCACCCCTCCACTTT. It encodes CASSRGAVRTGSGSSYNSPLHF.